This T cell receptor (beta chain) is drawn from a study of T cell repertoires in cytomegalovirus infection (dated by TCRdb to the late 2010s). General notes on the study: The HLA type of each donor mattered for the analysis, because public TCR beta signatures pointed to carriage of CMV infection along with the matching HLA type. Overall study results and their limits: In the ex vivo response, HLA-C-restricted CMV-specific TCR beta clonotypes were dominant, and in two of eight donors the single most frequent clonotype came from this HLA-C-restricted group. In both this cohort and an independent roughly 350-donor cohort, the cumulative frequency of public TCR beta family members distinguished carriers of CMV infection plus the relevant HLA type.

CDR1 and CDR2, per the germline V gene, are SGHDN and FVKESK. The CDR3 numbers 15 residues from cysteine through phenylalanine. Only CDR3 DNA remains: 45 bases, in frame from the first base. V loses 3 bases, J loses 8 bases, and the germline ends lie 16 bases apart. In the case of this clonotype: It has no known antigen specificity. The input lacks base qualities; no much larger clone sits a single base away.

The sequencer was an Illumina HiSeq 1500. The public reads were reprocessed in TCRdb via fastp at Q25 and MiXCR, keeping in-frame beta chains. Each entry merges the rows of one CDR3 protein and shows their most common DNA and genes. The table for this sample lists 250,000 to 300,000 distinct CDR3 sequences; 12% to 15% of them were counted only once. Around 9.5% of the sample rests with the top ten. The V and J genes are TRBV14 and TRBJ1-4; the D segment cannot be called with confidence. This clonotype was obtained from a human donor in good health (CMV status not recorded). Some clones in this sample may be carry-over from other donors' samples. Source material: PBMCs. The bases are TGTGCCAGCAGCCAGAGGAGCCCCTCCCGGGAAAAACTGTTTTTT. Its protein product is CASSQRSPSREKLFF. With the rest looked up from the reference TRBV14 and TRBJ1-4 genes rather than sequenced, the full variable domain is EAGVTQFPSHSVIEKGQTVTLRCDPISGHDNLYWYRRVMGKEIKFLLHFVKESKQDESGMPNNRFLAERTGGTYSTLKVQPAELEDSGVYFCASSQRSPSREKLFFGSGTQLSVL.